The source of this T cell receptor beta chain is a study of cytomegalovirus exposure and HLA in healthy donors. PCR primers comprised 60 Vbeta and 13 Jbeta primers. Assay used: immunoSEQ multiplex PCR; TCRdb lists only in-frame clones, some missing. The sample has some 98,000 clones; over 75% are singletons. General study findings and limits: Rare TCR sequences predominated, though certain public TCRs were found in many donors. In an earlier analysis, most TCR beta V segments were productive about 87% or about 30% of the time. Reported findings show TCR beta sequences accurately forecast HLA-A and HLA-B alleles in most subjects. Fewer N-insertions (relative to the approximately 700-donor mean) were reportedly seen in an Asian-associated ancestry cluster in a later analysis.

The V gene lost 2 bases and the J gene lost 2 bases, with 9 bases spanning the gap. CDR1 SGHTA and CDR2 FQGTGA come from the germline V gene. The CDR3 totals 14 residues. As concerns this clone: The antigen remains undetermined.

The TCR sequence derives from a female donor in good health and CMV-seropositive. Sample: PBMCs. This chain uses TRBV7-3 with TRBJ2-5; D perhaps matches TRBD1 (6 bases). The CDR3 loop reads CASSLAGQQETQYF. The CDR3 DNA reads TGTGCCAGCAGCTTAGCAGGACAGCAAGAGACCCAGTACTTC.